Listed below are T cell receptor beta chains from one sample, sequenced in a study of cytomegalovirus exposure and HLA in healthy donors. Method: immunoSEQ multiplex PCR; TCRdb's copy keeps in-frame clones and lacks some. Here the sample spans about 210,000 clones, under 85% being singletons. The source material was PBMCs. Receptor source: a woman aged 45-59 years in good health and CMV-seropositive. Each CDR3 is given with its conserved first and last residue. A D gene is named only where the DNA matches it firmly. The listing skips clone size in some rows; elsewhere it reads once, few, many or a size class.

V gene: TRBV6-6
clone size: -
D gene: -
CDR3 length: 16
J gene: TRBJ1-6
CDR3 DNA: TGTGCCAGCAGTCGAGCCGGACACCAAGGCGGTTCACCCCTCCACTTT
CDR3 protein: CASSRAGHQGGSPLHF

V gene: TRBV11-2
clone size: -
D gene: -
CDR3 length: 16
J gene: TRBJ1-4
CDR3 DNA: TGTGCCAGCAGCTCCCTACCGACAGATTCGAATGAAAAACTGTTTTTT
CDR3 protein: CASSSLPTDSNEKLFF

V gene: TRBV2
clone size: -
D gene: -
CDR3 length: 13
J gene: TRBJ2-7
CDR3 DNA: TGTGCCAGCAGTCAACGGAGGGGCTACGAGCAGTACTTC
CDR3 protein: CASSQRRGYEQYF

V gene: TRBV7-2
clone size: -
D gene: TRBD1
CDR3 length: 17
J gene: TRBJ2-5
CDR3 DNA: TGTGCCAGCAGCTTAGTCTCCCTCGGGACAGGTCAAGAGACCCAGTACTTC
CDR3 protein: CASSLVSLGTGQETQYF

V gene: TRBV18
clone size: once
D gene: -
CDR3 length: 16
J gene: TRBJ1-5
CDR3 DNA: TGTGCCAGCTCACCGCCCCAGGGGAATGGCAATCAGCCCCAGCATTTT
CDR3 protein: CASSPPQGNGNQPQHF

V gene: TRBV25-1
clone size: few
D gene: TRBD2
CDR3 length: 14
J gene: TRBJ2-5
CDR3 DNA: TGTGCCAGCACGGGACTAGCGGGGGCAGAGACCCAGTACTTC
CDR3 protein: CASTGLAGAETQYF

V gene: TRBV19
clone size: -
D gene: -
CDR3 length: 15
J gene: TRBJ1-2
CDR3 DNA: TGTGCCAGTAGCCGTCCCGGGGGGACTACTTATGGCTACACCTTC
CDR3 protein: CASSRPGGTTYGYTF

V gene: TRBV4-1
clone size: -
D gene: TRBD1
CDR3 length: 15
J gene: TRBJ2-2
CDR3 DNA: TGCGCCAGCAGCCCAAGGGACAGGGTGGCCGGGGAGCTGTTTTTT
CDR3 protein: CASSPRDRVAGELFF

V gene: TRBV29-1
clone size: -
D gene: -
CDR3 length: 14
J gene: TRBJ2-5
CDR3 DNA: TGCAGCGTTACGGTGCGGGGGCGAAGGGAGACCCAGTACTTC
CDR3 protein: CSVTVRGRRETQYF

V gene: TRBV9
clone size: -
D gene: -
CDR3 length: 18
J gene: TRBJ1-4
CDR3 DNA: TGTGCCAGCAGCGTAGGTCGGTCGCTAATTGCAACTAATGAAAAACTGTTTTTT
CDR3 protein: CASSVGRSLIATNEKLFF

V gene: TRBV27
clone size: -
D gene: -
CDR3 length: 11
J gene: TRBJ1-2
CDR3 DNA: TGTGCCAGCAGTTTTGAGGGCCGCTACACCTTC
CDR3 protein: CASSFEGRYTF

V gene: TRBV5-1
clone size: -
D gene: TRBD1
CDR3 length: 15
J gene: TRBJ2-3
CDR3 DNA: TGCGCCAGCAGCTTGGGACAGGGGAACACAGATACGCAGTATTTT
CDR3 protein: CASSLGQGNTDTQYF

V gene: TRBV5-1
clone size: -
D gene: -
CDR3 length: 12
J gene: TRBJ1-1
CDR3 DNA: TGCGCCAGCAGCTGGGCGGGGGGCGAAGCTTTCTTT
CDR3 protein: CASSWAGGEAFF

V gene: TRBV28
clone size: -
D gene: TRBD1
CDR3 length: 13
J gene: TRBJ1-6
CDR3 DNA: TGTGCCAGCAGTTGGGACAGGCGATCACCCCTCCACTTT
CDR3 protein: CASSWDRRSPLHF

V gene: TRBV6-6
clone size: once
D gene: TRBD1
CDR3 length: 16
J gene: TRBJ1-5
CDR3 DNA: TGTGCCAGCAGTTACCCCCAGGGGGCGGGTAGTCAGCCCCAGCATTTT
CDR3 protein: CASSYPQGAGSQPQHF

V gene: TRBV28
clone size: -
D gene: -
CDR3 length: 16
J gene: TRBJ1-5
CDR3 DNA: TGTGCCAGCAGTTTACAAGGACTCTATAGCAATCAGCCCCAGCATTTT
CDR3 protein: CASSLQGLYSNQPQHF

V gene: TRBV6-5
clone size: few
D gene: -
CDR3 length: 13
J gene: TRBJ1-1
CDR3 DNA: TGTGCCAGCAGCCCTCGTGAGGGGGCTGAAGCTTTCTTT
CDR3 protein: CASSPREGAEAFF

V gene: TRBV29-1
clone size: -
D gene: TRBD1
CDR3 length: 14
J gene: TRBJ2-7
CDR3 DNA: TGCAGCGTTGGGACAGGCTTAGCCTCCTACGAGCAGTACTTC
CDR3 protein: CSVGTGLASYEQYF

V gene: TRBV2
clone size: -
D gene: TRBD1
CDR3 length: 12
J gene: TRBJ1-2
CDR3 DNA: TGTGCCAGCAGCAGGACAGGGTACGGCTACACCTTC
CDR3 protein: CASSRTGYGYTF

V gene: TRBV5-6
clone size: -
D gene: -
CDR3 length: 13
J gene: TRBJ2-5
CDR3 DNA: TGTGCCAGCAGCCGAACTACTGGGGAGACCCAGTACTTC
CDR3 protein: CASSRTTGETQYF

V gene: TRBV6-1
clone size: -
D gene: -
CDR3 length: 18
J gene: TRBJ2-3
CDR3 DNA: TGTGCCAGCAGTGGACCCGCAGGAGGAGCGACAAACACAGATACGCAGTATTTT
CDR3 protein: CASSGPAGGATNTDTQYF

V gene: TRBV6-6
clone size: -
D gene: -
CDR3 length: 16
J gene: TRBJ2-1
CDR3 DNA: TGTGCCAGCAGTTACCCCCCCCTGGCCACCTACAATGAGCAGTTCTTC
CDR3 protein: CASSYPPLATYNEQFF

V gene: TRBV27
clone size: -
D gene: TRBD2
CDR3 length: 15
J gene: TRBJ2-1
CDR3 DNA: TGTGCCAGCAAGGGACTAGCGGGCCTCTACAATGAGCAGTTCTTC
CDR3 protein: CASKGLAGLYNEQFF

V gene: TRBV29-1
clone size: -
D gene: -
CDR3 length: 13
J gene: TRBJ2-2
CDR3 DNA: TGCAGCGTTGGAGGGTTAAACACCGGGGAGCTGTTTTTT
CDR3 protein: CSVGGLNTGELFF

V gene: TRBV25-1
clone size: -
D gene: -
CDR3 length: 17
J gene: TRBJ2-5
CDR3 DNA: TGTGCCAGCAGTGAATACGAGGGGGGACAGAACCAAGAGACCCAGTACTTC
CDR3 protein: CASSEYEGGQNQETQYF

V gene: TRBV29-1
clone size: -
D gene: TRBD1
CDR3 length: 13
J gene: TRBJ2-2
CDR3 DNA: TGCAGCGTCCGACAGGGGGACACCGGGGAGCTGTTTTTT
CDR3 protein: CSVRQGDTGELFF

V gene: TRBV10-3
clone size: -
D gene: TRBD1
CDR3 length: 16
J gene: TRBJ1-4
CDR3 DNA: TGTGCCATCAGCAGACAGGGGGCCGCAACTAATGAAAAACTGTTTTTT
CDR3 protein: CAISRQGAATNEKLFF

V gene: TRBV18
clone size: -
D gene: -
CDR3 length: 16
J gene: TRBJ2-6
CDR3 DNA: TGTGCCAGCTCACCTAAGACAGGACGGTCGGCCAACGTCCTGACTTTC
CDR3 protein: CASSPKTGRSANVLTF

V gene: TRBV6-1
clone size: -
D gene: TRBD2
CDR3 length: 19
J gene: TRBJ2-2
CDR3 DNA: TGTGCCAGCAGTGACGGTTATAGCGGGGGGGCCTTGAGCACCGGGGAGCTGTTTTTT
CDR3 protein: CASSDGYSGGALSTGELFF

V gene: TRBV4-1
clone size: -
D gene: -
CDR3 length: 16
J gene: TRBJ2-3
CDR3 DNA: TGCGCCAGCAGCCCCCCACAGGGAATCTACACAGATACGCAGTATTTT
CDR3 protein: CASSPPQGIYTDTQYF

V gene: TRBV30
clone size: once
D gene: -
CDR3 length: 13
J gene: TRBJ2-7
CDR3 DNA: TGTGCTGTGGGTGACAGGAGCTCCTACGAGCAGTACTTC
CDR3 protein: CAVGDRSSYEQYF

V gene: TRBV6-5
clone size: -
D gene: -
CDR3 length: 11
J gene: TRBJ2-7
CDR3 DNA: TGTGCCAGCAGTAACCGACAGAAGCAGTACTTC
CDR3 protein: CASSNRQKQYF

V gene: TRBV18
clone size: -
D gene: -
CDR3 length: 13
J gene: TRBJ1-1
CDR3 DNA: TGTGCCAGCTCCGGGGCGGGAAACACTGAAGCTTTCTTT
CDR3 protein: CASSGAGNTEAFF

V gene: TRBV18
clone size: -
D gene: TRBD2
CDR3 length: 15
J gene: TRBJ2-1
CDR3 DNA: TGTGCCAGCTCACCACCGGGACTAGCGTACAATGAGCAGTTCTTC
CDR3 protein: CASSPPGLAYNEQFF

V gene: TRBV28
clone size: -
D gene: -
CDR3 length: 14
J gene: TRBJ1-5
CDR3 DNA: TGTGCCAGCATCTCGGGGGGTCGTCTAGGGCCCCAGCATTTT
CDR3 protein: CASISGGRLGPQHF

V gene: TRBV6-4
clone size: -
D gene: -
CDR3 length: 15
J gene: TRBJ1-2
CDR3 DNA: TGTGCCAGCAGGGAAAGGGACACCCCTAACTATGGCTACACCTTC
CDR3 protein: CASRERDTPNYGYTF

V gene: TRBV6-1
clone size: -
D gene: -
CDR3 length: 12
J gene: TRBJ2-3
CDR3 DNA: TGTGCCAGCAGCCTCCGAGAGAGTACGCAGTATTTT
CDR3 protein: CASSLRESTQYF

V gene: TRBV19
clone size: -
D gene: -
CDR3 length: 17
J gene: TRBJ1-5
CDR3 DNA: TGTGCCAGTAGTGCAATGGGGCGAGGATATAGCAATCAGCCCCAGCATTTT
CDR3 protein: CASSAMGRGYSNQPQHF

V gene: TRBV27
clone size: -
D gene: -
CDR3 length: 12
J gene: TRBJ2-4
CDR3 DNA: TGTGCCAGCAGTTTATTCGGGGACATTCAGTACTTC
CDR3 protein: CASSLFGDIQYF

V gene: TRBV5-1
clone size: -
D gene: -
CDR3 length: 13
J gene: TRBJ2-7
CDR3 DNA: TGCGCCAGCAGCTCAGGCCAGTACTACGAGCAGTACTTC
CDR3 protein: CASSSGQYYEQYF

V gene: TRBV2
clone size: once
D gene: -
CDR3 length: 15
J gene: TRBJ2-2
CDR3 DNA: TGTGCCAGCAGTGAGCGTCAGGTTAACACCGGGGAGCTGTTTTTT
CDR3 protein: CASSERQVNTGELFF

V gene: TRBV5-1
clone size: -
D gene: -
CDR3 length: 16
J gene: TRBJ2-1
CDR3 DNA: TGCGCCAGCAGCCCGCCCACAGGGAATTTGGACAATGAGCAGTTCTTC
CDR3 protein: CASSPPTGNLDNEQFF

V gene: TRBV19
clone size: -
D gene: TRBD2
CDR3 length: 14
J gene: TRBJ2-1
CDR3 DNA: TGTGCCAGTAGTATAGATCGGGAGGACAATGAGCAGTTCTTC
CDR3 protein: CASSIDREDNEQFF

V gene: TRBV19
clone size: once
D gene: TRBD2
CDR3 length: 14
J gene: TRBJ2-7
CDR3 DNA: TGTGCCAGTAGTCGGTATAGCGGGGCCTACGAGCAGTACTTC
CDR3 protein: CASSRYSGAYEQYF

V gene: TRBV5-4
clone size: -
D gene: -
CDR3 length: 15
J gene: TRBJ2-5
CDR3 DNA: TGTGCCAGCAGCTTAGCACCCACAGGGAGAGAGACCCAGTACTTC
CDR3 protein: CASSLAPTGRETQYF

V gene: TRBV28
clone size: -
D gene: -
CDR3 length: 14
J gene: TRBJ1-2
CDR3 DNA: TGTGCCAGCGGGGGGGGGTTAGCTAACTATGGCTACACCTTC
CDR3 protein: CASGGGLANYGYTF

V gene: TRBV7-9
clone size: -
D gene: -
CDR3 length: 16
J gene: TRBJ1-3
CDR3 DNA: TGTTCCAGCAGCTTAGCTTGGGGGGGAGACGGAAACACCATATATTTT
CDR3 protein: CSSSLAWGGDGNTIYF

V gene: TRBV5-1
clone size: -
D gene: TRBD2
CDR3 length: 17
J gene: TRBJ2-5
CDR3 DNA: TGCGCCAGCAGCCCCAGACTAGCGGGGGGGCTTCAAGAGACCCAGTACTTC
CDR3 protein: CASSPRLAGGLQETQYF

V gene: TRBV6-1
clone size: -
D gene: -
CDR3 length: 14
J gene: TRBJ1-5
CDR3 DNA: TGTGCCAGCACCCGAGACTTCGGATCTCAGCCCCAGCATTTT
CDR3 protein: CASTRDFGSQPQHF

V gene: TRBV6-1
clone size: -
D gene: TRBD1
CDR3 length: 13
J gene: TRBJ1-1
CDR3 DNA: TGTGCCAGCAGTCGGACAGGACTCACTGAAGCTTTCTTT
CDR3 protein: CASSRTGLTEAFF

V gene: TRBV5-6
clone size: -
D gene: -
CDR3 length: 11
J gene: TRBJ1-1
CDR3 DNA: TGTGCCAGCAGCCAGGGGCCGGGAGCTTTCTTT
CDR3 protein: CASSQGPGAFF

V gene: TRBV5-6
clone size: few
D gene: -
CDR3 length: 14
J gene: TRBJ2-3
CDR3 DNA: TGTGCCAGCAGCTCAGGACAACTCACAGATACGCAGTATTTT
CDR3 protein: CASSSGQLTDTQYF

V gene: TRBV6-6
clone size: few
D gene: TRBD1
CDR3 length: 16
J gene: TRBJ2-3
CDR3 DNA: TGTGCCACCCAGAGAAAGAGACAGGGGGCGATAGATACGCAGTATTTT
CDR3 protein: CATQRKRQGAIDTQYF

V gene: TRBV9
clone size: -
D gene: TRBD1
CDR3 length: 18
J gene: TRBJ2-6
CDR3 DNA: TGTGCCAGCAGCGACTTTAGGACAGGGTCGATTGGGGCCAACGTCCTGACTTTC
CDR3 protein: CASSDFRTGSIGANVLTF